This T cell receptor (beta chain) was sequenced during a study of CD8+CD57+ T cells in acquired aplastic anemia. Study information: Each DNA sample taken from sorted CD4+ and CD8+ cells came to about 3.4 ug on average. Study-wide results and limits: Both patients and controls carried the same twenty-nine CD8+ CDR3 sequences. Significance was not reached for CD8+ Simpson's diversity between patients and controls.

With regard to this clonotype: Its target is unknown.

CDR3 length: 12 amino acids. The V gene's germline CDR1 is DFQATT and CDR2 SNEGSKA (reference sequence). Trimming cost V 6 bases and J 8 bases, with 16 bases left between them. Genomic DNA templated the TCR beta VDJ and CDR3 profiling. TCRdb reanalysed the reads using MiXCR and keeps one entry per CDR3 protein. The repertoire holds more than 150,000 distinct CDR3 sequences, with less than 65% as singletons. What was sequenced was sorted CD4+, CD8+, or CD8+CD57+ T cells (not recorded which) from PBMCs. The receptor was derived from a human donor with severe aplastic anemia or a healthy control (not recorded which). The genes are TRBV20-1 and TRBJ1-2; D possibly corresponds to TRBD1 (5 bases). CDR3 in DNA: TGCAGTGCCCCCCGGGGGAAGGAAGGCTACACCTTC. It encodes CSAPRGKEGYTF.